The source of this TCR beta chain is a study of beta chain features in type 1 diabetes. Germline trimming cut 6 bases from V and 5 bases from J; bases unmatched to any gene: 7. This CDR3 comprises 14 residues. Per germline, CDR1 SNHLY and CDR2 FYNNEI. In this sample, this clone turned up a few times. The study reverse transcribed the entire isolated RNA, so it sequenced expressed TCRB transcripts. TCRdb's copy holds only in-frame clones and misses some; the assay was immunoSEQ multiplex PCR. Of some 410,000 clones listed, about 14% are singletons. The V gene is TRBV2, the J gene TRBJ2-1, with TRBD2 matching over 7 bases. The sample taken for sequencing was naive CD4+ T cells from blood. The receptor comes from a man between 25 and 39 years old in good health. The CDR3: CASRRTSGDNEQFF. The CDR3 DNA follows: TGTGCCAGCAGAAGGACTAGTGGGGACAATGAGCAGTTCTTC.